Listed below are T cell receptor beta chains from one sample, sequenced in a study of CD8 T cells in ankylosing spondylitis. TCRdb fed the 5' RACE reads into MiXCR, producing one record per CDR3 protein. The sample comprises around 890,000 distinct CDR3 sequences, about 11% of which are singletons, and roughly 0.51% rests with the top ten. Specimen: blood, either unsorted or a sorted T cell fraction (not recorded which). The receptor source for this set is a male donor with ankylosing spondylitis. The CDR3 runs from the conserved cysteine through the conserved F or W. The D gene is left open where the match is weak. The size field is filled for only some rows; it gives once, few, many or a size class.

len	v_gene	abundance	j_gene	d_gene	CDR3aa	CDR3nt
13	TRBV3-1	many	TRBJ1-5	.	CASSQDTGQPQHF	TGTGCCAGCAGCCAAGATACGGGTCAGCCCCAGCATTTT
15	TRBV5-1	.	TRBJ1-3	.	CASSDRGGSGNTIYF	TGCGCCAGCAGCGACCGCGGGGGATCTGGAAACACCATATATTTT
14	TRBV7-9	.	TRBJ2-5	.	CASSLRLDQETQYF	TGTGCCAGCAGCCTGAGACTAGATCAAGAGACCCAGTACTTC
11	TRBV9	.	TRBJ1-6	.	CASSSPSPLHF	TGTGCCAGCAGCTCCCCTTCACCCCTCCACTTT
11	TRBV28	.	TRBJ1-2	.	CASTEGDGYTF	TGTGCCAGCACCGAGGGAGATGGCTACACCTTC
17	TRBV18	.	TRBJ2-1	TRBD2	CASSPPVAGGLGNEQFF	TGTGCCAGCTCACCACCGGTCGCGGGGGGCCTTGGGAATGAGCAGTTCTTC
14	TRBV4-3	few	TRBJ1-4	.	CASSHLRDGEKLFF	TGCGCCAGCAGCCACCTCCGGGACGGAGAAAAACTGTTTTTT
17	TRBV7-2	.	TRBJ2-3	.	CASSIQGGPASTDTQYF	TGTGCCAGCAGCATACAGGGGGGGCCAGCTAGCACAGATACGCAGTATTTT
18	TRBV4-3	.	TRBJ2-7	TRBD2	CASSQGVGTSGSHYEQYF	TGCGCCAGCAGCCAGGGCGTGGGGACTAGCGGGAGCCACTACGAGCAGTACTTC
18	TRBV6-1	few	TRBJ2-7	.	CASILSAPHTGITYEQYF	TGTGCCAGCATTCTATCGGCCCCACACACGGGGATTACCTACGAGCAGTACTTC